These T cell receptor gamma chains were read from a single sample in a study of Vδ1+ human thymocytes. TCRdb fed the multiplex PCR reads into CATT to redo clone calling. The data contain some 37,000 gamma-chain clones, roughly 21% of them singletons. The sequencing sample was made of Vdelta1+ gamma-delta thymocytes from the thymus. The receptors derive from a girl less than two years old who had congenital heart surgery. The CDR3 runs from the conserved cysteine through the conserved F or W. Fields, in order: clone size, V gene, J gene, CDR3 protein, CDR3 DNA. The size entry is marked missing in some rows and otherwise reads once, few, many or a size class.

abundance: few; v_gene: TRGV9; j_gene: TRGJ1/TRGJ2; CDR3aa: CALWEVQLWDKKLF; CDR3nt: TGTGCCTTGTGGGAGGTGCAACTCTGGGATAAGAAACTCTTT
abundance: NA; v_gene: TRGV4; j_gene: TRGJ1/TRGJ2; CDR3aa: CATWDRSNYYKKLF; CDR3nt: TGTGCCACCTGGGATCGTTCGAATTATTATAAGAAACTCTTT
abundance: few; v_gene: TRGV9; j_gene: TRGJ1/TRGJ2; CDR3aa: CALWESLDYYKKLF; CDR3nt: TGTGCCTTGTGGGAGTCCCTGGATTATTATAAGAAACTCTTT
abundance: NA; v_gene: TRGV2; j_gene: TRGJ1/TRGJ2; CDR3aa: CATWDGRSCVLF; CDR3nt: TGTGCCACCTGGGACGGGCGCTCTTGTGTGCTCTTT
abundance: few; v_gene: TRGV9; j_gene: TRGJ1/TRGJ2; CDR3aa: CAPIPTAKKLF; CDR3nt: TGTGCCCCGATTCCCACAGCTAAGAAACTCTTT
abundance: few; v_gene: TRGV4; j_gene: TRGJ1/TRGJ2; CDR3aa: CATWDEGYKKLF; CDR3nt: TGTGCCACCTGGGATGAAGGATATAAGAAACTCTTC
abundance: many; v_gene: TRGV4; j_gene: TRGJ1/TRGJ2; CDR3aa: CATWDEDYKKLF; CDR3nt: TGTGCCACCTGGGATGAAGATTATAAGAAACTCTTT
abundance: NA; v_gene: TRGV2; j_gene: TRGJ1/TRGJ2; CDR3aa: CATWCLHYYKKLF; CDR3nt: TGTGCCACCTGGTGTTTGCATTATTATAAGAAACTCTTT
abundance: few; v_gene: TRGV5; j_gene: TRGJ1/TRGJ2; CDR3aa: CATWDSMEKLF; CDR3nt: TGTGCCACCTGGGACAGTATGGAGAAACTCTTT
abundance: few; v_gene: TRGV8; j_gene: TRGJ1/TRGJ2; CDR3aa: CATWDPRYKKLF; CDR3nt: TGTGCCACCTGGGATCCCCGGTATAAGAAACTCTTT
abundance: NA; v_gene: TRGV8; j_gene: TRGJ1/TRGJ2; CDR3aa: CATWVPKTDYKKLF; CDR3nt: TGTGCCACCTGGGTGCCCAAAACGGATTATAAGAAACTCTTT
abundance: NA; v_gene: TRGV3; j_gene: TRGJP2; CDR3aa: CATWDILSSDWIKTF; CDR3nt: TGTGCCACCTGGGACATACTTAGTAGTGATTGGATCAAGACGTTT
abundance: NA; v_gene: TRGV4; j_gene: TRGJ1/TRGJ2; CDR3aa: CATCTYYKKLF; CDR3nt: TGTGCCACCTGTACATATTATAAGAAACTCTTT
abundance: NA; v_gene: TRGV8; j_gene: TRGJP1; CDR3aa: CATWVLTTGWFKIF; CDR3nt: TGTGCCACCTGGGTCCTTACCACTGGTTGGTTCAAGATATTT
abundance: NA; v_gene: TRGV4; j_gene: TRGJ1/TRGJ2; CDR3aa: CATWDLGIYYKKLF; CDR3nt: TGTGCCACCTGGGACCTAGGAATTTATTATAAGAAACTCTTT
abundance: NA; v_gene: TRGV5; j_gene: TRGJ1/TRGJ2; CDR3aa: CATWDRLGEYKKLF; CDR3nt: TGTGCCACCTGGGACAGGCTGGGGGAGTATAAGAAACTCTTT
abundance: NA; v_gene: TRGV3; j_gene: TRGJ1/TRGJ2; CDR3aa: CATWDRPRLF; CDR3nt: TGTGCCACCTGGGACAGGCCACGACTCTTT
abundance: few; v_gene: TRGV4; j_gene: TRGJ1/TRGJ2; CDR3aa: CATWDLRGKKLF; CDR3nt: TGTGCCACCTGGGATCTAAGGGGTAAGAAACTCTTT
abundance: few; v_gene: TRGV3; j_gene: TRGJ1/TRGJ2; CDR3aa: CATWGDTDYKKLF; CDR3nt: TGTGCCACCTGGGGAGATACGGATTATAAGAAACTCTTT
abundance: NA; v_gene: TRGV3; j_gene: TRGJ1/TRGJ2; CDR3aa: CATWDRLPNYKKLF; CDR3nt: TGTGCCACCTGGGACAGGCTCCCGAATTATAAGAAACTCTTT
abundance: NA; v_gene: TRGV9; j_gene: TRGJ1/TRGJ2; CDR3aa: CALWTSHKKLF; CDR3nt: TGTGCCTTGTGGACCTCTCATAAGAAACTCTTT
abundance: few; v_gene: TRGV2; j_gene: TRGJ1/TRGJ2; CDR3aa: CATWEWGKKLF; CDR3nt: TGTGCCACCTGGGAATGGGGTAAGAAACTCTTT
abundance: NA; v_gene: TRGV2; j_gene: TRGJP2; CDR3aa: CATWDLSSDWIKTF; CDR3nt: TGTGCCACCTGGGACCTCAGTAGTGATTGGATCAAGACGTTT
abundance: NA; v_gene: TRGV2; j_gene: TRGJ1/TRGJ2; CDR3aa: CATWDDSYYKKLF; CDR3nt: TGTGCCACCTGGGACGACTCTTATTATAAGAAACTCTTT
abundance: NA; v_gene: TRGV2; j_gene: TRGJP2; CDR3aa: CATWDGQGGSDWIKTF; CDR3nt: TGTGCCACCTGGGACGGCCAGGGGGGTAGTGATTGGATCAAGACGTTT
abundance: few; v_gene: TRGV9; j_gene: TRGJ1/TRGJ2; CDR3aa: CALWEVHILF; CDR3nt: TGTGCCTTGTGGGAGGTGCATATACTCTTT
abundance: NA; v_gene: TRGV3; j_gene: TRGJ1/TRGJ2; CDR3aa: CATWDRPSSLKLF; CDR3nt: TGTGCCACCTGGGACAGGCCATCCTCCTTGAAACTCTTT
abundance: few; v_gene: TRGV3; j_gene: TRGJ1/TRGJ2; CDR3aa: CATLTPRGKLF; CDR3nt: TGTGCCACCTTAACCCCTAGGGGGAAACTCTTT
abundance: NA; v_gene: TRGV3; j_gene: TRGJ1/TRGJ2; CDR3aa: CATWDRPSGYKKLF; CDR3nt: TGTGCCACCTGGGACAGGCCCTCGGGCTATAAGAAACTCTTT